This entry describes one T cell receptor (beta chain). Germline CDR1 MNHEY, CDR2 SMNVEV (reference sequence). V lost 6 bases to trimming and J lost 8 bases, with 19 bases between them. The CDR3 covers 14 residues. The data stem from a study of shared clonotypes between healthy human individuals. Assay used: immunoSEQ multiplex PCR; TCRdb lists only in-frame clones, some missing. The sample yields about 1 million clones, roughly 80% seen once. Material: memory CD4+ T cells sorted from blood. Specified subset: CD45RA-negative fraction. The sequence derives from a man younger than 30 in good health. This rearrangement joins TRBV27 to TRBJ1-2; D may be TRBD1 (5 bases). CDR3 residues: CASSLREGTGGYTF. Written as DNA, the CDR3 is TGTGCCAGCAGCCTCCGGGAGGGGACTGGGGGCTACACCTTC.